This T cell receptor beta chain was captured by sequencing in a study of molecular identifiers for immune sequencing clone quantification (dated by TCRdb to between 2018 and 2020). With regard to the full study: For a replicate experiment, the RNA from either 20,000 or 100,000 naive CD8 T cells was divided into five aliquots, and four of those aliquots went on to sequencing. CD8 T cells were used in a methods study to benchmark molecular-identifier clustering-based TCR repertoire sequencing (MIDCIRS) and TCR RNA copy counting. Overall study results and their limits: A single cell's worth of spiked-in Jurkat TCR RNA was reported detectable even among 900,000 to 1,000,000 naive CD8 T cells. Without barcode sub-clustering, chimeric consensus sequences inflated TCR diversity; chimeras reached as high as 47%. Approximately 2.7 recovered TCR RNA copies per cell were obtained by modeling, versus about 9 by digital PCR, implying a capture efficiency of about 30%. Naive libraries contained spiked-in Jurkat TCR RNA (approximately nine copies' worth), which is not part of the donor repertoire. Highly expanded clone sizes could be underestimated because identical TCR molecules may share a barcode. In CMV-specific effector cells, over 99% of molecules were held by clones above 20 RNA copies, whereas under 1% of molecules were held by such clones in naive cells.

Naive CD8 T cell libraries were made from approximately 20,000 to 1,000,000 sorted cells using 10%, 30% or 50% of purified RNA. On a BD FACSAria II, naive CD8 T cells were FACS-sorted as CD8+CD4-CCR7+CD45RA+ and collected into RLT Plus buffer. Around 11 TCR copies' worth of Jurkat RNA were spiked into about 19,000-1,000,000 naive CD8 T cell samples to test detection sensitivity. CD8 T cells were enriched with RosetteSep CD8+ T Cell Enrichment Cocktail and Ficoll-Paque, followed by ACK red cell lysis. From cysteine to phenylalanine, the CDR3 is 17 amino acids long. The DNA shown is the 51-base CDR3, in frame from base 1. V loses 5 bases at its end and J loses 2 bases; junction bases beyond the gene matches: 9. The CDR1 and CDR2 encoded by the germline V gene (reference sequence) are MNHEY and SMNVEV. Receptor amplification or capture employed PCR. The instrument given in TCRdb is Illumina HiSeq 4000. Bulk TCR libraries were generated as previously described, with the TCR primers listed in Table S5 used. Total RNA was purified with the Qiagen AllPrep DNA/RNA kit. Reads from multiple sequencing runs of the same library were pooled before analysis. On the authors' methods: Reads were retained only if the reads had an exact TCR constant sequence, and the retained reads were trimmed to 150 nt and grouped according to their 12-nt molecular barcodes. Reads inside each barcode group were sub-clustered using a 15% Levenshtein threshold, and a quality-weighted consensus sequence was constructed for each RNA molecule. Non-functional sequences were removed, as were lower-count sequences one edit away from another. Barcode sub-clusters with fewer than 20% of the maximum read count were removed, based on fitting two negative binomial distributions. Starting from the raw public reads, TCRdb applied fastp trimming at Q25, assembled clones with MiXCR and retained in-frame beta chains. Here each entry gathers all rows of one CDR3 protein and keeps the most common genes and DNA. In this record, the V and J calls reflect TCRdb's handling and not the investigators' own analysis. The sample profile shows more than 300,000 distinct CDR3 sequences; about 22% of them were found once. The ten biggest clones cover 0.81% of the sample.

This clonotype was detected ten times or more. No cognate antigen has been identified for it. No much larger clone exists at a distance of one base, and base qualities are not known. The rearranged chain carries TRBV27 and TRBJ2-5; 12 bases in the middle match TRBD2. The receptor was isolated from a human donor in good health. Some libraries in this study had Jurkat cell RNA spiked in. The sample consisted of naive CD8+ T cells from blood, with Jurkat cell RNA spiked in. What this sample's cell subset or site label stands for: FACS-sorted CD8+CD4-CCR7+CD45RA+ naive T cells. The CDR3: CASSRLAGAVEQETQYF. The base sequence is TGTGCCAGCAGTAGACTAGCGGGAGCCGTTGAGCAAGAGACCCAGTACTTC.